This TCR beta chain was sequenced for a study of blood T cell repertoires in COVID-19. About the research overall: COVID-19 samples collected from the United States, Italy and Spain covered acute and convalescent phases. T cells, B-cell-depleted T cells, or PBMCs provided the cDNA or gDNA that served as material.

As handled by the study authors: Amplified reference gene primers provided the basis for estimating nucleated cell counts. The table came from immunoSEQ multiplex PCR; TCRdb's copy has only in-frame clones and leaves some out. The V and J calls and the clone size are those of that table, but D and trimming were determined from the DNA. The sample has approximately 72,000 clones; around four fifths are singletons. The trim removed 2 bases at V and 0 bases at J, leaving 5 bases unmatched. Per germline, CDR1 KGHSH and CDR2 LQKENI. CDR3 length: 16 residues. The sequenced sample was peripheral blood. The sequence came from a woman of 80 years or more with acute or convalescent COVID-19. This chain joins TRBV18 and TRBJ2-3; 7 bases line up with TRBD2. The CDR3 spells CASSPLLARSTDTQYF. DNA for the CDR3: TGTGCCAGCTCACCATTACTAGCGCGCAGCACAGATACGCAGTATTTT.